This entry features one T cell receptor (beta chain) sequence. Whereas donors were nominally healthy upon sampling, unrecorded immune exposures were probable. The sample originates from a study of cytomegalovirus exposure and HLA in healthy donors. CDR3 length equals 9 residues. Trimming left V 5 bases short and J 12 bases short, with 10 bases between. CDR1 and CDR2 from the germline V gene are DFQATT and SNEGSKA (reference sequence). The PCR was carried out with 60 Vbeta primers and 13 Jbeta primers. This table comes from immunoSEQ multiplex PCR, and its TCRdb copy is limited to in-frame clones, with some not included. There are under 200,000 clones in the sample; approximately 78% occur only once, and roughly 0.73% lies in the top ten.

The sample consisted of PBMCs. The TCR sequence derives from a woman aged 18-29 years in good health and CMV-seronegative. This sequence joins TRBV20-1 and TRBJ1-1; D uncertain. Here the CDR3 reads CSAPGSPFF. The CDR3 nucleotides read TGCAGTGCTCCGGGTTCTCCTTTCTTT.